This TCR beta chain was sequenced during a study of blood T cell repertoires in COVID-19. This clone was recorded only once. The CDR3 is 15 amino acids. Trimming shortened V by 2 bases and J by 2 bases, and 13 bases separated the two germline ends. Germline CDR1 and CDR2: LGHNA and YSLEER. TCRdb's copy holds only in-frame clones and misses some; the assay was immunoSEQ multiplex PCR. The sample comprises some 180,000 clones, 75% to 80% of which are singletons, and roughly 9.4% rests with the top ten. The clonotype originates from a woman between 50 and 59 years old with active or convalescent COVID-19. Sequenced input: peripheral blood. J is TRBJ2-7 and V is TRBV4-3, with a possible D match to TRBD2 (7 bases). The CDR3 sequence: CASSQMRGGTYEQYF. In DNA form, the CDR3 reads TGCGCCAGCAGCCAAATGAGGGGGGGAACCTACGAGCAGTACTTC.